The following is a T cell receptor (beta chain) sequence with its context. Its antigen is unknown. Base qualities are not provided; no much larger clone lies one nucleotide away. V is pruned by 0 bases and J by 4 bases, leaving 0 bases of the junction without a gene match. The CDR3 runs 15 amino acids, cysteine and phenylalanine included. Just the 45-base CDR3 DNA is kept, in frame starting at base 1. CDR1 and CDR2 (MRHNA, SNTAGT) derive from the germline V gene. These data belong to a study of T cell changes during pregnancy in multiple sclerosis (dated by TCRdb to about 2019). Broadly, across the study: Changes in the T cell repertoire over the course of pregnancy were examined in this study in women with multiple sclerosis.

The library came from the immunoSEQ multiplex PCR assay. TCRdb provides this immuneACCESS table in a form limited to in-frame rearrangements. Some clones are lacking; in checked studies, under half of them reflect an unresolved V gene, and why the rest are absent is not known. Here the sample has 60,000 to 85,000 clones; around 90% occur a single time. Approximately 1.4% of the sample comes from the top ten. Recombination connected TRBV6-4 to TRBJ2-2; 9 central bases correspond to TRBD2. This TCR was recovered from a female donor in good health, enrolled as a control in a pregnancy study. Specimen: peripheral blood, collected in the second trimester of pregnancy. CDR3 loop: CASSDSSGSTGELFF. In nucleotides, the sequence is TGTGCCAGCAGTGACTCTAGCGGGAGCACCGGGGAGCTGTTTTTT.